This T cell receptor (beta chain) was captured by sequencing in a study of blood T cell repertoires in COVID-19 (dated by TCRdb to the early 2020s). About the study as a whole: The collaborator samples originated in the United States, Italy and Spain and spanned the acute and convalescent phases of COVID-19. The repertoires were released in a freely available public database meant as a resource for research on the immune response to SARS-CoV-2. Where HLA class I and class II types were available, the types were taken from metadata supplied by the sample provider, not from assay-based typing. The material from the prospective study consisted of cDNA or gDNA derived from T cells, B-cell-depleted T cells, or PBMCs. Subjects who had been exposed to COVID-19, were actively infected with it, or had recovered from it provided the deeply sampled blood TCRbeta repertoires that made up the dataset. Nearly every sample came with metadata listing a de-identified subject ID, COVID-19 status, age in years and sex. Samples came from the ongoing ImmuneRACE study (first 160 participants) plus 1,254 subjects from 6 global collaborators. Points the paper makes about the study in general: The quantity of clinical and demographic metadata differed by source and by participant and was supplied without curation.

In the case of this clone: Its antigen is still unknown. The record has no base qualities; no much larger clone is one base away.

According to the germline V gene (reference sequence), CDR1 reads LNHNV and CDR2 reads YYDKDF. The CDR3 goes from the cysteine to the phenylalanine over 16 residues. Kept here is only the CDR3 DNA, which spans 48 bases and is read in frame from base 1. Trimming takes 3 bases from V and 0 bases from J, and the germline ends sit 11 bases apart. Whole blood was collected in K2EDTA tubes by collaborating institutions according to the institutions' own protocols. For TCRbeta analysis, collaborator samples were shipped as frozen whole blood, as isolated PBMCs, or as DNA extracted from either sample type. TCRbeta CDR3 regions were amplified from genomic DNA by means of the immunoSEQ Assay, a bias-controlled multiplex PCR. Per the original workflow: Nucleated cell counts per sample were estimated from amplification of reference gene primers within the assay. To quantify the absolute abundance of each unique TCRbeta CDR3 rearrangement, sequence reads were collapsed and filtered. For each sample, productive Simpson clonality was calculated by taking the square root of Simpson's diversity index across productive rearrangements. Here the immuneACCESS table is served through TCRdb, limited to in-frame sequences with V and J called. Missing clones are a known gap in these copies; in checked studies unresolved V genes cover under half, and the rest lacks a known reason. The DNA gave D and trimming, while V, J and clone size come from that table. The sample data list roughly 380,000 clones, and around 84% of these were observed just once. The ten largest account for 3.6% of the sample.

This chain joins TRBV15 to TRBJ1-4, with no D gene named confidently. Sequencing was done on a sample of peripheral blood. The sequence was collected from a woman aged 18-29 years with acute or convalescent COVID-19. The CDR3 protein: CATSREALATNEKLFF. The DNA sequence is given as TGTGCCACCAGCAGGGAGGCACTAGCAACTAATGAAAAACTGTTTTTT. Supplemented by the reference TRBV15 and TRBJ1-4 proteins around the CDR3, the complete variable domain is DAMVIQNPRYQVTQFGKPVTLSCSQTLNHNVMYWYQQKSSQAPKLLFHYYDKDFNNEADTPDNFQSRRPNTSFCFLDIRSPGLGDTAMYLCATSREALATNEKLFFGSGTQLSVL.